This entry lists 28 T cell receptor beta chains sequenced from one sample in a study of CD8+ T cells in alopecia areata (dated by TCRdb to 2016 to 2019). Read against the paper, the sample's time point label means: approximately 4 weeks on oral tofacitinib. The intended sense of this specimen's treatment or condition label: oral pan-JAK inhibitor, 5-10 mg twice daily. The library was obtained by the immunoSEQ multiplex PCR assay. RNA was extracted from all samples and reverse transcribed into cDNA, which served as template for TCR sequencing. TCRdb obtained this table from immuneACCESS and retained in-frame rearrangements with V and J assigned. These tables miss some clones; where compared with another copy, unresolved V genes account for less than half of the shortfall, and the remainder is unexplained. The sample table lists 200,000 to 250,000 clones, about three fifths of them with a count of one. The ten largest account for around 1.6% of the sample.

The sequencing here drew on CD4+ T cells sorted from blood, taken at week 4, from a patient treated with tofacitinib. These receptors were taken from a human donor with alopecia areata.

The V call is TRBV29-1, the J call TRBJ2-6; 8 nucleotides align to TRBD2. Germline lookup yields CDR1 SQVTM and CDR2 ANQGSEA. V gave up 3 bases and J gave up 0 bases; unmatched junction bases: 1. The CDR3 has 15 residues. CDR3 residues: CSVDGGASGANVLTF. The CDR3 region has the DNA TGCAGCGTTGACGGGGGGGCCTCTGGGGCCAACGTCCTGACTTTC. The entire variable domain, with the rest obtained from reference TRBV29-1 and TRBJ2-6, is as follows: SAVISQKPSRDICQRGTSLTIQCQVDSQVTMMFWYRQQPGQSLTLIATANQGSEATYESGFVIDKFPISRPNLTFSTLTVSNMSPEDSSIYLCSVDGGASGANVLTFGAGSRLTVL.

This clone was seen a single time. The chain is built from TRBV2 and TRBJ2-5; TRBD2 agrees at 14 bases. CDR3 size: 15 residues. V lost 5 bases and J lost 4; bases outside the gene matches: 3. Germline V gives CDR1 SNHLY, CDR2 FYNNEI. The CDR3 region is CASSMGTSGGETQYF. The CDR3 DNA sequence: TGTGCCAGCAGTATGGGGACTAGCGGGGGAGAGACCCAGTACTTC.

The sample holds a few counts of this clone. The chain combines TRBV30 with TRBJ2-3, with D unclear. In germline, CDR1 is GTSNPN, CDR2 SVGIG (reference sequence). Trimming removed 2 bases at V and 6 bases at J, with 6 bases between. The CDR3 covers 11 residues. The CDR3 nucleotides read TGTGCCTGGAGTCCCGGCGATACGCAGTATTTT. Residues: CAWSPGDTQYF.

V gene TRBV29-1 combines with J gene TRBJ1-1; TRBD1 might be the D (5 bases). Germline CDR1 reads SQVTM; CDR2 reads ANQGSEA. The CDR3 is 12 amino acids. V was pared by 5 bases and J by 5 bases, with 12 bases between. CDR3 sequence reads: CSVWDGRTEAFF. The CDR3 DNA reads TGCAGCGTTTGGGACGGGCGGACTGAAGCTTTCTTT.

In the case of this clone: Mismatch with germline at one junction end may stem from a read error. The V and J genes are TRBV4-2 and TRBJ1-1; TRBD1 might be the D (5 bases). The CDR3 extends over 11 amino acids. Germline V CDR1 and CDR2: LGHNA, YNFKEQ. The CDR3 protein is CASSQEGTGIF. CDR3 coding DNA: TGTGCCAGCAGCCAAGAAGGGACGGGGATTTTT.

V usage is TRBV30 and J usage is TRBJ1-6, with D possibly TRBD1 on 5 matching bases. Germline CDR1 and CDR2: GTSNPN and SVGIG (reference sequence). Trimming took 4 bases from V and 10 from J, leaving 14 bases between them. This CDR3 is built from 13 residues. CDR3: CAWNQGTVSPLHF. The CDR3 DNA reads as TGTGCCTGGAATCAGGGAACGGTGTCACCCCTCCACTTT.

CDR3 in amino acids: CSAGLAVLTDTQYF. Written as DNA, the CDR3 is TGCAGCGCGGGACTAGCGGTCCTCACAGATACGCAGTATTTT. The rearrangement uses TRBV29-1 and TRBJ2-3, with 11 positions matching TRBD2. With V trimmed by 7 bases and J by 2 bases, 5 bases remained unmatched. The CDR3 contains 14 residues. CDR1 and CDR2 from the germline V gene are SQVTM and ANQGSEA.

J is TRBJ1-6 and V is TRBV2; 12 bases match TRBD1. Losses at the gene ends were 7 bases for V and 14 bases for J; bases not matched to a gene: 12. The length of the CDR3 is 15 residues. The germline CDR1 and CDR2 sequences are SNHLY and FYNNEI. The CDR3 bases are TGTGCCAGCACCGGGACAGGGGGCCCCCGAACCTCCCTCCACTTT. Translating it yields CASTGTGGPRTSLHF.

V is TRBV29-1 and J is TRBJ1-1; no clear D. V shed 4 bases and J shed 2 bases, with 5 bases lying between them. Germline lookup yields CDR1 SQVTM and CDR2 ANQGSEA. The length of the CDR3 is 11 residues. The CDR3 DNA reads as TGCAGCGTTGCGGCAAACACTGAAGCTTTCTTT. This gives the protein CSVAANTEAFF. Complete variable domain (other parts from reference TRBV29-1 and TRBJ1-1): SAVISQKPSRDICQRGTSLTIQCQVDSQVTMMFWYRQQPGQSLTLIATANQGSEATYESGFVIDKFPISRPNLTFSTLTVSNMSPEDSSIYLCSVAANTEAFFGQGTRLTVV.

This clone turned up a few times. This chain joins TRBV5-1 and TRBJ2-3; 7 nucleotides align to TRBD2. Germline lookup yields CDR1 SGHRS and CDR2 YFSETQ. This CDR3 is built from 14 residues. V trimming: 3 bases; J trimming: 2 bases; junction bases outside the gene matches: 3. This CDR3 is CASSSSGTTDTQYF. The CDR3 nucleotides are TGCGCCAGCAGCTCCAGCGGGACCACAGATACGCAGTATTTT.

The chain links TRBV14 to TRBJ1-1; possibly TRBD1 for D (6 bases). Germline values: CDR1 SGHDN, CDR2 FVKESK. The CDR3 extends over 14 amino acids. The V end was cut by 4 bases, the J end by 5 bases, with 14 bases between. This CDR3 reads CASSLRIGQTEAFF. CDR3 nucleotide sequence: TGTGCCAGCAGCCTAAGGATCGGACAGACTGAAGCTTTCTTT. The whole variable domain, remainder taken from reference TRBV14 and TRBJ1-1, is EAGVTQFPSHSVIEKGQTVTLRCDPISGHDNLYWYRRVMGKEIKFLLHFVKESKQDESGMPNNRFLAERTGGTYSTLKVQPAELEDSGVYFCASSLRIGQTEAFFGQGTRLTVV.

The J gene is TRBJ2-3, the V gene TRBV29-1; TRBD1 is a possible D gene (6 bases). The length of the CDR3 is 12 residues. Germline V gene sequence: CDR1 SQVTM, CDR2 ANQGSEA. Trimming stripped 7 bases from V and 1 base from J, with 9 bases between. In nucleotides, the CDR3 is TGCAGCGCGGACAGTGGCACAGATACGCAGTATTTT. Its translation is CSADSGTDTQYF.

The chain recombines TRBV5-6 with TRBJ1-2; D might be TRBD1 (6 bases). The germline V gene encodes CDR1 SGHDT and CDR2 YYEEEE. CDR3 length: 12 residues. The germline V and J ends were trimmed by 4 bases and 5 bases, with 9 bases remaining between them. DNA for the CDR3: TGTGCCAGCAGCGTGGACAGTTATGGCTACACCTTC. Translated: CASSVDSYGYTF.

The chain employs TRBV5-1 and TRBJ2-5, with a weak D call TRBD2 (7 bases). The CDR3 contains 16 residues. The V end was cut by 4 bases, the J end by 7 bases, with 23 bases between. The germline V gene has CDR1 SGHRS and CDR2 YFSETQ. CDR3 sequence: CASSPGRTESTGTQYF. CDR3 sequence (DNA): TGCGCCAGCAGCCCCGGGAGGACAGAATCGACGGGGACCCAGTACTTC.

V usage is TRBV27 and J usage is TRBJ2-1, with a possible D match to TRBD2 (7 bases). CDR3 length: 13 residues. Trimming took 5 bases from V and 9 from J, leaving 14 bases between them. Germline assignment: CDR1 MNHEY and CDR2 SMNVEV (reference sequence). The CDR3 nucleotides are TGTGCCAGCAGTCCCACAGGGAGGGGTGAGCAGTTCTTC. Protein: CASSPTGRGEQFF.

The rearrangement joins TRBV27 to TRBJ1-6; D is undetermined. With 3 bases removed from V and 7 bases from J, the gap between germline ends came to 13 bases. The CDR3 loop spans 15 amino acids. Germline V lookup: CDR1 MNHEY, CDR2 SMNVEV (reference sequence). The CDR3 DNA follows: TGTGCCAGCAGTTTTGGAGGGATTGAGAATTCACCCCTCCACTTT. Encoded protein: CASSFGGIENSPLHF.

This clone has more than one count but fewer than ten. The chain uses TRBV5-6 and TRBJ1-3; D gene ambiguous. Germline loops: CDR1 SGHDT, CDR2 YYEEEE. V was pared by 4 bases and J by 0 bases, with 8 bases between. The CDR3 has 14 residues. The CDR3 DNA reads TGTGCCAGCAGCCGACTGAGCTCTGGAAACACCATATATTTT. It codes for CASSRLSSGNTIYF.

The V gene is TRBV11-1, the J gene TRBJ1-1, with 8 bases matching TRBD1. The length of the CDR3 is 16 residues. The germline V gene encodes CDR1 SGHAT and CDR2 FQDESV (reference sequence). V dropped 5 bases and J dropped 2; count of bases not matched to a gene: 10. The CDR3 DNA is TGTGCCAGCAGCCCTGGACAGGGTTTGGAAAACACTGAAGCTTTCTTT. Protein: CASSPGQGLENTEAFF.

This chain joins TRBV4-3 and TRBJ2-7; 10 nucleotides match TRBD2. V lost 0 bases and J lost 4; bases outside the gene matches: 6. Germline V gene sequence: CDR1 LGHNA, CDR2 YSLEER. The length of the CDR3 is 16 residues. The CDR3 protein is CASSQDIAGGLYEQYF. The DNA of the CDR3 is TGCGCCAGCAGCCAAGATATAGCGGGGGGCCTTTACGAGCAGTACTTC.

This clone was detected a few times. The chain links TRBV5-6 to TRBJ1-6; tentative D call: TRBD1 (5 bases). This CDR3 has 15 residues. V dropped 2 bases and J dropped 7 bases, with 13 bases sitting between them. Germline V CDR1 and CDR2: SGHDT, YYEEEE. CDR3 nucleotide sequence: TGTGCCAGCAGCTTTCGTACAGGTGAAAATTCACCCCTCCACTTT. Encoded protein: CASSFRTGENSPLHF.

This chain links TRBV11-2 with TRBJ2-7, with a possible D match to TRBD1 (6 bases). CDR1 and CDR2 (germline): SGHAT, FQNNGV. The V end lost 1 base, the J end lost 2 bases, and 6 bases lay between the germline ends. The CDR3 has 13 residues. CDR3 sequence (DNA): TGTGCCAGCAGCTTAGGGACAGCCTACGAGCAGTACTTC. It translates to CASSLGTAYEQYF.

Written as DNA, the CDR3 is TGTGCCAGCAGCCCATTAACCTTCGGGAGTAACTATGGCTACACCTTC. Amino acids: CASSPLTFGSNYGYTF. The V and J genes are TRBV7-2 and TRBJ1-2, with D unresolved. CDR1 and CDR2 from the germline V gene are SGHTA and FQGNSA. The length of the CDR3 is 16 residues. V was clipped by 5 bases and J by 1 base, with 17 bases between them.

This chain uses TRBV27 with TRBJ2-3; the D is unclear. Germline CDR1 is MNHEY and CDR2 is SMNVEV (reference sequence). The CDR3 sequence is 16 residues long. Trimming cost V 1 base and J 3 bases, with 14 bases left between them. The CDR3 here is CASSLYPSSGTDTQYF. In DNA, the CDR3 is TGTGCCAGCAGTTTATATCCGTCGAGTGGGACAGATACGCAGTATTTT.

The V gene is TRBV7-2, the J gene TRBJ2-4; 10 bases match TRBD1. J gave up 7 bases and V 5 bases, and 8 bases lay outside the gene matches. Germline V gene sequence: CDR1 SGHTA, CDR2 FQGNSA. The CDR3 is made up of 15 amino acids. The CDR3 loop is CASSPPGQGPNIQYF. DNA of the CDR3: TGTGCCAGCAGCCCTCCGGGACAGGGGCCCAACATTCAGTACTTC. The full variable domain, in which reference TRBV7-2 and TRBJ2-4 provide the parts outside the CDR3, is GAGVSQSPSNKVTEKGKDVELRCDPISGHTALYWYRQSLGQGLEFLIYFQGNSAPDKSGLPSDRFSAERTGGSVSTLTIQRTQQEDSAVYLCASSPPGQGPNIQYFGAGTRLSVL.

CDR3 nucleotide sequence: TGCAGTGCTAGACCTGCGAATGAGCAGTTCTTC. Residues: CSARPANEQFF. The chain couples TRBV20-1 to TRBJ2-1; D unclear. This CDR3 is built from 11 residues. The germline gives CDR1 DFQATT, CDR2 SNEGSKA (reference sequence). The V gene lost 2 bases and the J gene lost 7 bases, with 6 bases spanning the gap.

The chain employs TRBV2 and TRBJ2-1; the match to TRBD2 covers 8 bases. J lost 9 bases, V lost 5 bases, and 6 bases had no gene match. This CDR3 spans 13 amino acids. Germline-derived CDR1 and CDR2 are SNHLY and FYNNEI. The CDR3 reads CASSTGGALEQFF. The CDR3 nucleotides are TGTGCCAGCAGTACCGGGGGGGCCCTTGAGCAGTTCTTC.

This chain links TRBV30 with TRBJ2-7; possibly TRBD1 for D (6 bases). The CDR3 is 17 residues long. Deletions cut 0 bases from V and 3 bases from J, with 21 bases between. Germline V lookup: CDR1 GTSNPN, CDR2 SVGIG (reference sequence). CDR3 residues: CAWSVQSLLRGIYEQYF. The CDR3 DNA follows: TGTGCCTGGAGTGTACAAAGTCTACTGAGGGGGATCTACGAGCAGTACTTC.

With respect to this clone: Other DNA sequences in this sample translate to the same CDR3. The V gene is TRBV5-1, the J gene TRBJ2-5; no clear D gene. In germline, CDR1 is SGHRS, CDR2 YFSETQ. Trimming removed 1 base from V and 3 bases from J, with 1 base in between. This CDR3 comprises 11 residues. CDR3 sequence: CASSLKETQYF. CDR3 DNA sequence: TGCGCCAGCAGCTTGAAAGAGACCCAGTACTTC.